A selection of T cell receptor beta chains follows, all from one sample in a study of siplizumab effects on memory and regulatory T cells. The assay was immunoSEQ multiplex PCR, and TCRdb's table has in-frame clones only and misses some. The sample contains 99,000 or so clones, 85% to 95% of which appear only once. Material: non-Treg CD4+ T cells sorted from blood. These receptors all stem from a human donor in good health. Each CDR3 is given with its conserved first and last residue. A D gene is named only where the DNA matches it firmly. Not every row has a clone size; where given, it reads once, few, many or a size class.

d_call	clone_size	v_call	j_call	cdr3_nt	cdr3_aa
.	.	TRBV4-1	TRBJ1-5	TGCGCCAGCAGCCAAACCAGTACGGCGGACAATCAGCCCCAGCATTTT	CASSQTSTADNQPQHF
.	.	TRBV28	TRBJ2-2	TGTGCCAGCAGGTCGACCGGGACTTCGAACACCGGGGAGCTGTTTTTT	CASRSTGTSNTGELFF
.	.	TRBV19	TRBJ2-6	TGTGCCAGTAGCAGGGACCGATCTGGGGCCAACGTCCTGACTTTC	CASSRDRSGANVLTF
.	.	TRBV19	TRBJ1-4	TGTGCCAGTAGTATAGTAGGGGAAAAACTGTTTTTT	CASSIVGEKLFF
.	.	TRBV29-1	TRBJ1-1	TGCAGCGTTGCGGAATGGGGCACTGAAGCTTTCTTT	CSVAEWGTEAFF
TRBD1	.	TRBV5-1	TRBJ2-7	TGCGCCAGCAGCAGACAGGGATCCGGACTGAAATCCTACGAGCAGTACTTC	CASSRQGSGLKSYEQYF
.	.	TRBV15	TRBJ2-6	TGTGCCACCAGCACGGGACCTTCCTCTGGGGCCAACGTCCTGACTTTC	CATSTGPSSGANVLTF
TRBD1	.	TRBV29-1	TRBJ2-1	TGCAGCGTTGACCGGACAGGGGTCTACAATGAGCAGTTCTTC	CSVDRTGVYNEQFF
.	.	TRBV30	TRBJ2-7	TGTGCCTGGAGTGTAAGCGTTTACGAGCAGTACTTC	CAWSVSVYEQYF
TRBD2	.	TRBV2	TRBJ2-5	TGTGCCAGCAGTGTAGCGGGGGGGATAGAGACCCAGTACTTC	CASSVAGGIETQYF
TRBD1	.	TRBV5-8	TRBJ1-2	TGTGCCAGCAGCTTCGACAGGGGGCAGGGTGGCTACACCTTC	CASSFDRGQGGYTF
.	.	TRBV6-5	TRBJ1-2	TGTGCCAGCAGTGAAGGCGGATATGGCTACACCTTC	CASSEGGYGYTF
.	.	TRBV11-3	TRBJ2-7	TGTGCCAGCAGCCAGAAAGGTGGACCGCGGGATGAGCAGTACTTC	CASSQKGGPRDEQYF
.	.	TRBV15	TRBJ2-7	TGTGCCACCAGCAGAGATTGGCAGGACTACTACGAGCAGTACTTC	CATSRDWQDYYEQYF
TRBD1	.	TRBV30	TRBJ1-2	TGTGCCTGGAGAGGGAGACAGGGATTGGTTATTGGTGGCTACACCTTC	CAWRGRQGLVIGGYTF
.	.	TRBV21-1	TRBJ2-5	TGTGCCAGCAGCAATGATGGCTTGCGTGGGGAGACCCAGTACTTC	CASSNDGLRGETQYF
.	.	TRBV7-6	TRBJ2-2	TGTGCCAGCAGCTTATTCTACAGCGGAAACACCGGGGAGCTGTTTTTT	CASSLFYSGNTGELFF
TRBD1	.	TRBV5-4	TRBJ2-7	TGTGCCAGCAGCTTGGGGGGACAGGGTTACGAGCAGTACTTC	CASSLGGQGYEQYF
.	.	TRBV5-4	TRBJ1-6	TGTGCCAGCAGCTTGGGACAGTATAATTCACCCCTCCACTTT	CASSLGQYNSPLHF
TRBD1	once	TRBV5-6	TRBJ2-3	TGTGCCAGCAGCTCTAGGTATTCCGGGACAGGGGGAACAGATACGCAGTATTTT	CASSSRYSGTGGTDTQYF
.	once	TRBV30	TRBJ2-3	TGTGCCTGTCGCACTGTCAACGCAGATACGCAGTATTTT	CACRTVNADTQYF
.	few	TRBV19	TRBJ1-3	TGTGCCAGTAGTATAAGGCCCGGTGGCTCTGGAAACACCATATATTTT	CASSIRPGGSGNTIYF
TRBD1	.	TRBV4-1	TRBJ1-4	TGCGCCAGCAGCTCCCGGGACAGGACTAATGAAAAACTGTTTTTT	CASSSRDRTNEKLFF
.	.	TRBV6-6	TRBJ2-3	TGTGCCAGCAGTTACGGCCAGGGGAGGGATACGCAGTATTTT	CASSYGQGRDTQYF